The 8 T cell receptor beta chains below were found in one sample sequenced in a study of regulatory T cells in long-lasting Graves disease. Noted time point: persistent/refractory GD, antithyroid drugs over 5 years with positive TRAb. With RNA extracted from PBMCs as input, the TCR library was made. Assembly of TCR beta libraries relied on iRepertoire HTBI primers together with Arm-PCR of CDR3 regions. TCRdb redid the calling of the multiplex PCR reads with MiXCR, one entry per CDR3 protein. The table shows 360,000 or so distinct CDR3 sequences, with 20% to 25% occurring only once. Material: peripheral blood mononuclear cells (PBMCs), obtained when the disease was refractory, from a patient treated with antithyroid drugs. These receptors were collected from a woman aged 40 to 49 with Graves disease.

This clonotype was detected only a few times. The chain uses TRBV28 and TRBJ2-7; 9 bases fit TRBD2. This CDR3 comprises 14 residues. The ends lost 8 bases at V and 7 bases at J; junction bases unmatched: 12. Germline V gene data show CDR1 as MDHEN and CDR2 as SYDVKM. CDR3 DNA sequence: TGTGCCAGCCTCAGGGCGGGAGGGCCGGGGGAGCAGTACTTC. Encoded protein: CASLRAGGPGEQYF.

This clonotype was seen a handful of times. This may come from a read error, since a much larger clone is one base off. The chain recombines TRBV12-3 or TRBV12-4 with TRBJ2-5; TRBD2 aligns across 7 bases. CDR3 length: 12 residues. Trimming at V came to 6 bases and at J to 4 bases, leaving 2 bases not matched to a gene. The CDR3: CASRASGETQYF. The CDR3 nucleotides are TGTGCCAGCAGGGCTAGCGGAGAGACCCAGTACTTC.

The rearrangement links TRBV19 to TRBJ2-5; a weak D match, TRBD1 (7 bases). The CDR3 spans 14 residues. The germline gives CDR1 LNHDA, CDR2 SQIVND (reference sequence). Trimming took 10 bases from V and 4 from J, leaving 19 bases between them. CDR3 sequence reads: CATNQGEERETQYF. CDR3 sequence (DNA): TGTGCCACCAATCAGGGGGAGGAAAGAGAGACCCAGTACTTC.

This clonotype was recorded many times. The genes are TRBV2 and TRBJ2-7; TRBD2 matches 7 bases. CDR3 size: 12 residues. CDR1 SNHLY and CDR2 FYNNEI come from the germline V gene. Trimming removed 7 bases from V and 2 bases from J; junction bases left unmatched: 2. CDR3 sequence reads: CASTRGAYEQYF. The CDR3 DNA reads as TGTGCCAGCACTCGGGGGGCCTACGAGCAGTACTTC.

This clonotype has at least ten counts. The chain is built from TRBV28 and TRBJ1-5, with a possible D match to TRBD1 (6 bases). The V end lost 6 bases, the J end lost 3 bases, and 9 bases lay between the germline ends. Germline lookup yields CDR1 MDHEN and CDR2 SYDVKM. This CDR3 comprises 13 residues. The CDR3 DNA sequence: TGTGCCAGCAGGGACAGTCCCAATCAGCCCCAGCATTTT. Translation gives CASRDSPNQPQHF.

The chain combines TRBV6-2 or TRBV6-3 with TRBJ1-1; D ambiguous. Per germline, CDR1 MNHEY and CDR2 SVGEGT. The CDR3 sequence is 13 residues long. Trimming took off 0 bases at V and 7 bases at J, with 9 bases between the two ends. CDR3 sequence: CASSYSRAYEAFF. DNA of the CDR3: TGTGCCAGCAGTTACTCGAGGGCCTATGAAGCTTTCTTT.

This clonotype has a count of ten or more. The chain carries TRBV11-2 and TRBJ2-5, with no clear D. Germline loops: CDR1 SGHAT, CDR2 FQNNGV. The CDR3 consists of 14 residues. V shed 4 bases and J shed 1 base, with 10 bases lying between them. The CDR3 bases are TGTGCCAGCAGCTCTTACTGGAGCCAAGAGACCCAGTACTTC. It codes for CASSSYWSQETQYF.

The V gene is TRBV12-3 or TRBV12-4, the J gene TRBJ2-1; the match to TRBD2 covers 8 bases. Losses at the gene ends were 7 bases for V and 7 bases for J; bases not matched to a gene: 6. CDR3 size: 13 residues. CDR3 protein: CASTGGAGNEQFF. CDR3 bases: TGTGCCAGCACGGGGGGGGCTGGGAATGAGCAGTTCTTC.